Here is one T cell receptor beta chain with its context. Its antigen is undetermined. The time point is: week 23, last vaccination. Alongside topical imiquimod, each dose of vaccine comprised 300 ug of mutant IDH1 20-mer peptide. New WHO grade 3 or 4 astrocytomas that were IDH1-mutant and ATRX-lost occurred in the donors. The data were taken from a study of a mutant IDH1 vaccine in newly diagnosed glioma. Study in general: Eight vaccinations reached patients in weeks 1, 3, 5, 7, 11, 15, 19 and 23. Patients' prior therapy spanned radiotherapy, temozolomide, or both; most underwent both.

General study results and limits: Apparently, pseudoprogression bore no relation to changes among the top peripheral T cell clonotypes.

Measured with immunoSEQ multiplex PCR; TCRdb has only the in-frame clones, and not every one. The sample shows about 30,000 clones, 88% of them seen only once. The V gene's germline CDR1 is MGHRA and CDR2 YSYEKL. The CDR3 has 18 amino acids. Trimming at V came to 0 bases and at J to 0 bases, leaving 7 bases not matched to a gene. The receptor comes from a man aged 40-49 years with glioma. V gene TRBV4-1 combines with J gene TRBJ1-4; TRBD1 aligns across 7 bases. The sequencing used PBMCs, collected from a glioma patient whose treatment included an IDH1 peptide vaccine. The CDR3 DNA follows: TGCGCCAGCAGCCAAGAGAAAGGGGGCATATCAACTAATGAAAAACTGTTTTTT. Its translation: CASSQEKGGISTNEKLFF.